This T cell receptor beta chain appears in the sequencing data of a study of STAT5B mutations in CD4+ large granular lymphocyte leukemia. The table came from immunoSEQ multiplex PCR; TCRdb's copy has only in-frame clones and leaves some out. The sample lists some 30,000 clones; about three quarters were seen once. Trimming pared 0 bases from V and 8 bases from J, leaving 16 bases between. Germline V gene sequence: CDR1 LGHNA, CDR2 YSLEER. This CDR3 has 15 residues. Source material: CD4+ T cells from blood buffy coats. J is TRBJ1-2 and V is TRBV4-3, with D hard to call. The receptor's source is a human donor in good health. CDR3: CASSQDNSLLRGYTF. CDR3 coding DNA: TGCGCCAGCAGCCAAGATAATTCCCTATTGCGCGGCTACACCTTC.